The source of this T cell receptor (beta chain) is a study of blood T cell repertoires in COVID-19. Study details: Samples taken during acute and convalescent COVID-19 were collected in the United States, Italy and Spain. The cDNA or gDNA used as material had been derived from T cells, B-cell-depleted T cells, or PBMCs.

The V end lost 5 bases, the J end lost 3 bases, and 16 bases lay between the germline ends. The CDR3 spans 15 residues. Per germline, CDR1 MNHEY and CDR2 SVGAGI. Study processing details: Amplification from reference gene primers served as the basis for estimated nucleated cell counts. The data were produced by immunoSEQ multiplex PCR, yet TCRdb's version contains in-frame clones alone and is incomplete. V and J calls and clone size come straight from that table; D and trimming were deduced from the DNA. The sample has over 85,000 clones, around 90% seen once. Sequencing was carried out using peripheral blood. The clonotype was recovered from a man over 45 with active COVID-19. The chain carries TRBV6-5 and TRBJ1-2; D might be TRBD1 (5 bases). The CDR3: CASSRGERPDYGYTF. In DNA, the CDR3 is TGTGCCAGCAGTAGGGGCGAACGACCTGACTATGGCTACACCTTC.